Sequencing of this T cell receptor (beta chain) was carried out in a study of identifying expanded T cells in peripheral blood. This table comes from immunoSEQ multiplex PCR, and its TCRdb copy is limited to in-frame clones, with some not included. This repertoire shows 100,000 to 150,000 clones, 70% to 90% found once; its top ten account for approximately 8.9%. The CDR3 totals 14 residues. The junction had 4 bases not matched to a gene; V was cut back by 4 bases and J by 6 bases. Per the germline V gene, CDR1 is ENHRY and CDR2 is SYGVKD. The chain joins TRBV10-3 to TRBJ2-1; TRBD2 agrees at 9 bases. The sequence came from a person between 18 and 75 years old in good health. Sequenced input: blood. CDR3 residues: CAISGLAGLNEQFF. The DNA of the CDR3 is TGTGCCATCAGTGGCCTAGCGGGGCTCAATGAGCAGTTCTTC.